This T cell receptor beta chain was found in a study of T cell responses to AZD1222 COVID-19 vaccine. V shed 0 bases, J shed 1 base, and the junction held 2 bases outside the gene matches. CDR3 length: 15 residues. CDR1 and CDR2 (germline): MNHNS, SASEGT. Study-level findings and limits: The study found vaccine-associated CD4 TCRs spanning spike, dominant at 160-218 and 743-854. Donors were chiefly white British, with a greater number of females, and clonal diversity was perhaps underestimated.

To note about this clone: No antigen is known for it.

TCRdb keeps only in-frame clones here, not all; method: immunoSEQ multiplex PCR. The repertoire holds approximately 130,000 clones, with 80% to 90% as singletons. Sequenced material: peripheral blood, taken on day 0 of MenACWY control vaccination. This clonotype was sampled from an adult in good health. This sequence joins TRBV6-1 and TRBJ2-7, with 8 bases that match TRBD2. The CDR3 DNA sequence: TGTGCCAGCAGTGAAGCGGCTAGCGGGTCCTACGAGCAGTACTTC. This gives the protein CASSEAASGSYEQYF.